These T cell receptor beta chains were read from a single sample in a study of blood T cell repertoires in COVID-19. Method: immunoSEQ multiplex PCR; TCRdb's copy keeps in-frame clones and lacks some. The sample consists of 110,000 to 150,000 clones, approximately 83% of them appearing once. The sequencing sample was made of PBMCs or T cells enriched from blood (not recorded which). The receptors originated from a man aged 45-65 years who had recovered from COVID-19. Each CDR3 is given with its conserved first and last residue. The D gene is left open where the match is weak. The listing skips clone size in some rows; elsewhere it reads once, few, many or a size class.

V: TRBV11-2; D: -; J: TRBJ1-6; size: -; CDR3: CASGSSYNSPLHF; DNA: TGTGCCAGCGGGAGCTCCTATAATTCACCCCTCCACTTT
V: TRBV7-8; D: -; J: TRBJ2-1; size: -; CDR3: CASSLGLDRSNEQFF; DNA: TGTGCCAGCAGCTTAGGGCTAGATCGGTCTAATGAGCAGTTCTTC
V: TRBV7-9; D: -; J: TRBJ2-3; size: -; CDR3: CASSLTHWGGGTDTQYF; DNA: TGTGCCAGCAGCTTAACGCATTGGGGGGGCGGGACAGATACGCAGTATTTT
V: TRBV19; D: TRBD2; J: TRBJ2-7; size: -; CDR3: CASSGSGAYLYEQYF; DNA: TGTGCCAGTAGCGGAAGCGGGGCCTACCTCTACGAGCAGTACTTC
V: TRBV3-1/TRBV3-2; D: TRBD2; J: TRBJ2-5; size: -; CDR3: CASSPPGGFTEETQYF; DNA: TGTGCCAGCAGCCCCCCCGGGGGGTTTACGGAAGAGACCCAGTACTTC
V: TRBV18; D: TRBD1; J: TRBJ1-1; size: -; CDR3: CASSPGTGMNTEAFF; DNA: TGTGCCAGCTCACCAGGGACAGGGATGAACACTGAAGCTTTCTTT
V: TRBV6-5; D: -; J: TRBJ2-3; size: -; CDR3: CASSYNKYTDTQYF; DNA: TGTGCCAGCAGTTACAACAAATACACAGATACGCAGTATTTT
V: TRBV18; D: -; J: TRBJ2-5; size: -; CDR3: CASSPMYSQETQYF; DNA: TGTGCCAGCTCACCAATGTACAGCCAAGAGACCCAGTACTTC
V: TRBV4-3; D: TRBD1; J: TRBJ1-4; size: -; CDR3: CASSHRTGRWLFF; DNA: TGCGCCAGCAGCCACAGGACAGGCCGTTGGCTGTTTTTT
V: TRBV5-1; D: -; J: TRBJ1-2; size: -; CDR3: CASSPKGDYGYTF; DNA: TGCGCCAGCAGCCCTAAGGGGGACTATGGCTACACCTTC
V: TRBV5-4; D: -; J: TRBJ1-2; size: few; CDR3: CASSLEGFDYGYTF; DNA: TGTGCCAGCAGCTTGGAGGGGTTCGACTATGGCTACACCTTC
V: TRBV3-1/TRBV3-2; D: -; J: TRBJ1-1; size: -; CDR3: CASSQERGYAFF; DNA: TGTGCCAGCAGCCAAGAAAGGGGGTACGCTTTCTTT
V: TRBV14; D: TRBD1; J: TRBJ1-1; size: -; CDR3: CASSLERQGTSFF; DNA: TGTGCCAGCAGCCTTGAAAGACAGGGAACGTCTTTCTTT
V: TRBV12-2; D: -; J: TRBJ2-3; size: -; CDR3: CASRLDSSGTSGEGATDTQYF; DNA: TGTGCAAGTCGCTTAGACTCCTCCGGGACTAGCGGGGAGGGGGCCACAGATACGCAGTATTTT
V: TRBV9; D: TRBD2; J: TRBJ2-2; size: -; CDR3: CASSPGTSGGANTGELFF; DNA: TGTGCCAGCAGCCCTGGGACTAGCGGGGGGGCCAACACCGGGGAGCTGTTTTTT
V: TRBV5-1; D: TRBD1; J: TRBJ1-1; size: -; CDR3: CASSTDRGRDTEAFF; DNA: TGCGCCAGCAGCACAGACAGGGGGCGGGATACTGAAGCTTTCTTT
V: TRBV9; D: TRBD2; J: TRBJ2-1; size: -; CDR3: CASSFSGESYNEQFF; DNA: TGTGCCAGCAGCTTTAGCGGGGAGTCCTACAATGAGCAGTTCTTC
V: TRBV3-1/TRBV3-2; D: -; J: TRBJ2-3; size: -; CDR3: CASSQVRPGGYF; DNA: TGTGCCAGCAGCCAAGTAAGACCCGGGGGGTATTTT
V: TRBV9; D: -; J: TRBJ2-7; size: -; CDR3: CASSPDYREQYF; DNA: TGTGCCAGCAGCCCGGACTATCGCGAGCAGTACTTC
V: TRBV9; D: TRBD1; J: TRBJ1-5; size: once; CDR3: CASSVGDRGLEQPQHF; DNA: TGTGCCAGCAGCGTAGGGGACAGGGGGCTGGAACAGCCCCAGCATTTT
V: TRBV4-2; D: -; J: TRBJ1-6; size: -; CDR3: CASSQGQDSSYNSPLHF; DNA: TGTGCCAGCAGCCAAGGACAGGACAGCTCCTATAATTCACCCCTCCACTTT
V: TRBV7-2; D: TRBD1; J: TRBJ2-7; size: -; CDR3: CASGDRGRYEQYF; DNA: TGTGCCAGCGGTGACAGGGGGCGGTACGAGCAGTACTTC
V: TRBV4-1; D: TRBD1; J: TRBJ1-4; size: -; CDR3: CASSQGQGTNEKLFF; DNA: TGCGCCAGCAGCCAAGGACAGGGAACTAATGAAAAACTGTTTTTT
V: TRBV25-1; D: -; J: TRBJ2-1; size: -; CDR3: CASSKTAGYNEQFF; DNA: TGTGCCAGCAGCAAGACAGCGGGCTACAATGAGCAGTTCTTC
V: TRBV3-1/TRBV3-2; D: -; J: TRBJ2-7; size: -; CDR3: CASTPGLQYEQYF; DNA: TGTGCCAGCACACCGGGACTCCAATACGAGCAGTACTTC
V: TRBV5-1; D: -; J: TRBJ2-3; size: -; CDR3: CASSPGGTDTQYF; DNA: TGCGCCAGCAGCCCCGGAGGCACAGATACGCAGTATTTT
V: TRBV27; D: TRBD2; J: TRBJ2-4; size: -; CDR3: CASSSTSGGAKNIQYF; DNA: TGTGCCAGCAGTTCAACTAGCGGGGGGGCCAAAAACATTCAGTACTTC
V: TRBV30; D: -; J: TRBJ1-1; size: -; CDR3: CAWVSAFF; DNA: TGTGCCTGGGTATCAGCTTTCTTT
V: TRBV29-1; D: -; J: TRBJ1-1; size: -; CDR3: CSGRYSWAPEAFF; DNA: TGCAGCGGCCGATACTCGTGGGCACCTGAAGCTTTCTTT
V: TRBV7-8; D: TRBD1; J: TRBJ1-2; size: -; CDR3: CASSKDRDYGYTF; DNA: TGTGCCAGCAGTAAGGACAGGGACTATGGCTACACCTTC
V: TRBV27; D: -; J: TRBJ2-3; size: -; CDR3: CASRYRDSTDTQYF; DNA: TGTGCCAGCCGCTACCGGGACTCCACAGATACGCAGTATTTT
V: TRBV5-4; D: TRBD1; J: TRBJ2-1; size: -; CDR3: CASSPGQGRDEQFF; DNA: TGTGCCAGCAGCCCGGGACAGGGGAGGGATGAGCAGTTCTTC
V: TRBV4-3; D: TRBD2; J: TRBJ2-1; size: -; CDR3: CASSQGSGESYNEQFF; DNA: TGCGCCAGCAGCCAAGGAAGCGGGGAGTCCTACAATGAGCAGTTCTTC
V: TRBV6-4; D: TRBD1; J: TRBJ2-7; size: -; CDR3: CASTHGTGDTYEQYF; DNA: TGTGCCAGCACTCACGGGACAGGGGACACCTACGAGCAGTACTTC
V: TRBV27; D: TRBD1; J: TRBJ1-4; size: -; CDR3: CASSLSGGRLATNEKLFF; DNA: TGTGCCAGCAGTTTATCAGGGGGCAGACTTGCAACTAATGAAAAACTGTTTTTT
V: TRBV5-1; D: TRBD1; J: TRBJ2-2; size: -; CDR3: CASSGTVTGELFF; DNA: TGCGCCAGCAGCGGGACAGTTACCGGGGAGCTGTTTTTT
V: TRBV7-2; D: TRBD1; J: TRBJ1-6; size: -; CDR3: CASSFRDSGSPLHF; DNA: TGTGCCAGCAGCTTCCGGGACAGCGGATCACCCCTCCACTTT
V: TRBV18; D: TRBD1; J: TRBJ2-7; size: -; CDR3: CASSQGQSYEQYF; DNA: TGTGCCAGCTCACAGGGACAGTCCTACGAGCAGTACTTC
V: TRBV19; D: -; J: TRBJ1-6; size: -; CDR3: CASTSGGARNSPLHF; DNA: TGTGCCAGTACCTCGGGGGGGGCGCGCAATTCACCCCTCCACTTT
V: TRBV19; D: TRBD2; J: TRBJ2-3; size: -; CDR3: CASSIGLAGTTQYF; DNA: TGTGCCAGTAGTATAGGACTAGCGGGTACTACGCAGTATTTT
V: TRBV5-6; D: -; J: TRBJ2-6; size: -; CDR3: CASSLVQSGANVLTF; DNA: TGTGCCAGCAGCTTGGTTCAATCTGGGGCCAACGTCCTGACTTTC
V: TRBV6-5; D: -; J: TRBJ1-1; size: -; CDR3: CASRGQNLNTEAFF; DNA: TGTGCCAGCAGAGGACAGAATTTGAACACTGAAGCTTTCTTT
V: TRBV5-1; D: -; J: TRBJ1-1; size: -; CDR3: CASSPPAGDTEAFF; DNA: TGCGCCAGCAGCCCCCCGGCCGGGGACACTGAAGCTTTCTTT
V: TRBV28; D: -; J: TRBJ1-5; size: -; CDR3: CASRTDPPQHF; DNA: TGTGCCAGCAGGACTGATCCGCCCCAGCATTTT
V: TRBV24-1; D: TRBD1; J: TRBJ2-5; size: once; CDR3: CATSDIRTGGETQYF; DNA: TGTGCCACCAGTGACATAAGGACAGGGGGAGAGACCCAGTACTTC
V: TRBV7-9; D: TRBD1; J: TRBJ1-1; size: -; CDR3: CASSRQGNTEAFF; DNA: TGTGCCAGCAGCCGACAGGGGAACACTGAAGCTTTCTTT
V: TRBV9; D: -; J: TRBJ1-4; size: few; CDR3: CASSVADRLNEKLFF; DNA: TGTGCCAGCAGCGTAGCGGACAGACTTAATGAAAAACTGTTTTTT
V: TRBV5-4; D: -; J: TRBJ2-7; size: -; CDR3: CASSLGLDIYEQYF; DNA: TGTGCCAGCAGCTTGGGACTAGACATATACGAGCAGTACTTC
V: TRBV29-1; D: -; J: TRBJ1-3; size: -; CDR3: CSVDGGGNTIYF; DNA: TGCAGCGTTGACGGGGGTGGAAACACCATATATTTT
V: TRBV27; D: TRBD2; J: TRBJ2-5; size: -; CDR3: CASSPGTTKETQYF; DNA: TGTGCCAGCAGTCCCGGGACTACAAAAGAGACCCAGTACTTC
V: TRBV4-2; D: -; J: TRBJ2-1; size: -; CDR3: CASSQAGLANEQFF; DNA: TGTGCCAGCAGCCAAGCCGGTTTAGCGAATGAGCAGTTCTTC
V: TRBV9; D: TRBD1; J: TRBJ1-4; size: once; CDR3: CASSPSGGANEKLFF; DNA: TGTGCCAGCAGCCCGTCAGGGGGTGCTAATGAAAAACTGTTTTTT
V: TRBV20-1; D: -; J: TRBJ2-1; size: -; CDR3: CSASYSQSSEQFF; DNA: TGCAGTGCTAGTTATTCCCAATCCAGTGAGCAGTTCTTC
V: TRBV4-2; D: TRBD1; J: TRBJ2-7; size: -; CDR3: CASSPRTGFYEQYF; DNA: TGTGCCAGCAGCCCCAGGACAGGGTTTTACGAGCAGTACTTC